Sequencing of this T cell receptor beta chain was carried out in a study of beta chain features in type 1 diabetes. For the study at large: The number of sorted cells examined across all samples was 107,917,701.

Expressed TCRB transcripts got sequenced, as all isolated RNA was reverse transcribed. Only in-frame clones appear in the TCRdb table, and some are missing; sequencing was by immunoSEQ multiplex PCR. Of 900,000 or so clones in the sample, 17% are singletons; the top ten hold 0.02% to 0.03%. This clone turned up a few times. There are 14 residues in the CDR3. Germline CDR1 and CDR2: SGHTA and FQGTGA. V lost 0 bases to trimming and J lost 6 bases, with 10 bases between them. This receptor was obtained from a young woman in good health. Sequences were obtained from naive CD4+ T cells from blood. The chain links TRBV7-3 to TRBJ2-3; D might be TRBD2 (6 bases). For the CDR3, the DNA is TGTGCCAGCAGCTTAACGGCGGGGTCGGATACGCAGTATTTT. As protein: CASSLTAGSDTQYF.